A single sample is the source of the 31 T cell receptor beta chains below, sequenced in a study of T-cell memory formation after mild COVID-19. Each CDR3 protein is one row after TCRdb ran MiXCR on the 5' RACE reads. The sample includes 250,000 to 350,000 distinct CDR3 sequences, around an eighth seen only once; the top ten take roughly a fifth. Source material: PBMCs or a T cell subset sorted from them (not recorded which). All receptors come from a man between 18 and 29 years old who had mild COVID-19 (a few samples of this study predate the infection). Cell type and time point are not known.

The rearrangement links TRBV4-3 to TRBJ2-7, with 7 bases that match TRBD1. Per germline, CDR1 LGHNA and CDR2 YSLEER. With 0 bases clipped from V and 3 bases from J, the junction kept 11 bases outside the gene matches. The CDR3 covers 17 residues. CDR3 protein: CASSQDFGTEVIYEQYF. In DNA, the CDR3 is TGCGCCAGCAGCCAAGATTTCGGGACAGAAGTTATCTACGAGCAGTACTTC.

There are a few counts of this clonotype. The chain recombines TRBV11-2 with TRBJ2-7; 8 bases are a match to TRBD1. This CDR3 comprises 16 residues. The J segment lost 0 bases and the V segment lost 5 bases, leaving 9 bases of the junction unmatched. CDR1 and CDR2 (germline): SGHAT, FQNNGV. CDR3 nucleotides: TGTGCCAGCAGCCAATCCCCAGGGGGCCTCTCCTACGAGCAGTACGTC. This gives the protein CASSQSPGGLSYEQYV.

This chain uses TRBV3-1 with TRBJ2-2; TRBD2 matches at 8 bases. Germline V gene data show CDR1 as LGHDT and CDR2 as YNNKEL (reference sequence). This CDR3 is 17 amino acids long. V shed 1 base, J shed 1 base, and the junction held 5 bases outside the gene matches. CDR3 in amino acids: CASSQGGLVRNTGELFF. CDR3 sequence (DNA): TGTGCCAGCAGCCAAGGGGGACTAGTTAGGAACACCGGGGAGCTGTTTTTT.

The gene calls are TRBV9 and TRBJ2-2; 8 positions agree with TRBD2. The CDR3 sequence is 15 residues long. The V segment lost 3 bases and the J segment 6 bases; nucleotides outside the gene matches: 7. CDR1 is SGDLS, CDR2 YYNGEE, per germline. CDR3: CASSGSGTPAGELFF. Here the CDR3 DNA reads TGTGCCAGCAGCGGTAGCGGGACCCCGGCCGGGGAGCTGTTTTTT.

The table lists this clonotype with a few counts. V usage is TRBV4-2 and J usage is TRBJ2-3; TRBD1 or TRBD2 may be the D gene (5 bases each). The length of the CDR3 is 19 residues. Trimming shortened V by 1 base and J by 0 bases, and 20 bases separated the two germline ends. Germline lookup yields CDR1 LGHNA and CDR2 YNFKEQ. The CDR3 bases are TGTGCCAGCAGCCAAGCTATTCTGAGGGGAGAGACTAGCACAGATACGCAGTATTTT. Protein product: CASSQAILRGETSTDTQYF.

This chain links TRBV12-3 or TRBV12-4 with TRBJ2-1; 8 nucleotides match TRBD1. The CDR3 loop spans 15 amino acids. Trimming cost V 5 bases and J 6 bases; bases outside gene matches: 9. The CDR3 spells CASSLRTGWVNEQFF. DNA of the CDR3: TGTGCCAGCAGTCTCCGGACAGGGTGGGTCAATGAGCAGTTCTTC.

This clonotype has more than one count but fewer than ten. The chain joins TRBV4-2 to TRBJ2-3; D is tentatively TRBD1 or TRBD2 (5 bases each). Trimming cost V 4 bases and J 1 base, with 9 bases left between them. The CDR3 has 14 residues. Germline V gene sequence: CDR1 LGHNA, CDR2 YNFKEQ. The CDR3 nucleotides are TGTGCCAGCAGCCGGATGGGGGGCACAGATACGCAGTATTTT. Protein sequence: CASSRMGGTDTQYF.

The genes are TRBV29-1 and TRBJ2-7; 14 bases are shared with TRBD2. The length of the CDR3 is 15 residues. Unmatched junction bases numbered 3, after V lost 3 bases and J lost 2 bases. From germline, CDR1 is SQVTM and CDR2 ANQGSEA. Written as DNA, the CDR3 is TGCAGCGTTGAGGGGACTAGCGGGGGAACCTACGAGCAGTACTTC. It codes for CSVEGTSGGTYEQYF.

This clonotype appeared a few times. This chain connects TRBV4-3 to TRBJ1-2, with unresolved D. Germline V gene lookup returns CDR1 LGHNA and CDR2 YSLEER. The CDR3 runs to 15 residues. Trimming stripped 0 bases from V and 4 bases from J, with 12 bases between. The CDR3 DNA sequence: TGCGCCAGCAGCCAAGATGGAAGAGCCAGCTATGGCTACACCTTC. It encodes CASSQDGRASYGYTF.

This clonotype was detected only a few times. The chain combines TRBV4-1 with TRBJ1-1; 7 bases agree with TRBD1. The CDR3 runs to 14 residues. Germline-derived CDR1 and CDR2 are MGHRA and YSYEKL. Unmatched junction bases numbered 6, after V lost 3 bases and J lost 5 bases. The CDR3 protein is CASSQGQGVTEAFF. The CDR3 DNA follows: TGCGCCAGCAGCCAGGGGCAGGGGGTGACTGAAGCTTTCTTT.

This chain uses TRBV7-2 with TRBJ2-7; D is perhaps TRBD2 (5 bases). Trimming stripped 1 base from V and 2 bases from J, with 9 bases between. This CDR3 comprises 14 residues. Per the germline V gene, CDR1 is SGHTA and CDR2 is FQGNSA. The CDR3 spells CASSLGSGTYEQYV. CDR3 sequence (DNA): TGTGCCAGCAGCTTAGGGTCGGGAACCTACGAGCAGTACGTC.

In its sample, this clonotype was seen a few times. The chain recombines TRBV6-2 or TRBV6-3 with TRBJ1-2; D call uncertain. Germline V gene lookup returns CDR1 MNHEY and CDR2 SVGEGT. This CDR3 is 15 amino acids long. V was trimmed by 3 bases and J by 6 bases, leaving 17 bases between them. The DNA of the CDR3 is TGTGCCAGCAGTTATGATGACGGAGCTTCTAATGGCTACACCTTC. Encoded protein: CASSYDDGASNGYTF.

Only a few counts were recorded for this clonotype. The V and J genes are TRBV29-1 and TRBJ1-4, with D perhaps TRBD1 (6 bases). Germline CDR1 reads SQVTM; CDR2 reads ANQGSEA. The V end lost 4 bases, the J end lost 5 bases, and 14 bases lay between the germline ends. There are 14 residues in the CDR3. CDR3 nucleotide sequence: TGCAGCGTTGTCTTTGCAGGGGACAATGAAAAACTGTTTTTT. Protein product: CSVVFAGDNEKLFF.

The gene calls are TRBV7-9 and TRBJ2-7; D ambiguous. Germline V gene lookup returns CDR1 SEHNR and CDR2 FQNEAQ (reference sequence). Trimming stripped 2 bases from V and 0 bases from J, with 8 bases between. This CDR3 spans 14 amino acids. CDR3: CASSLSESSYEQYF. CDR3 coding DNA: TGTGCCAGCAGCTTATCAGAGAGCTCCTACGAGCAGTACTTC.

This clonotype was observed a handful of times. This CDR3 reads CASSAVLAGGTESSYNEQFF. DNA of the CDR3: TGTGCCAGCAGCGCCGTACTAGCGGGGGGCACAGAGAGCTCCTACAATGAGCAGTTCTTC. The chain couples TRBV3-1 to TRBJ2-1; the match to TRBD2 covers 12 bases. The germline CDR1 and CDR2 sequences are LGHDT and YNNKEL (reference sequence). V was pared by 5 bases and J by 0 bases, with 14 bases of the junction left unmatched. The CDR3 is 20 amino acids.

At least ten counts were recorded for this clonotype. One junction end disagrees with the germline gene, perhaps due to a read error. The genes are TRBV4-3 and TRBJ2-3; 7 bases line up with TRBD2. The CDR3 runs 14 residues. Germline CDR1 and CDR2: LGHNA and YSLEER. The CDR3 sequence: CASSQDRGADTQYF. CDR3 nucleotide sequence: TGTGCCAGCAGCCAAGATCGGGGGGCAGATACGCAGTATTTT.

The gene calls are TRBV28 and TRBJ1-3, with 8 bases aligning to TRBD1. Germline V gives CDR1 MDHEN, CDR2 SYDVKM. V was pared by 5 bases and J by 2 bases, with 8 bases of the junction left unmatched. This CDR3 contains 16 residues. CDR3 DNA sequence: TGTGCCAGCAGTCCAGGACAGGGTCCGGCTGGAAACACCATATATTTT. Its translation: CASSPGQGPAGNTIYF.

J is TRBJ2-1 and V is TRBV4-3, with D maybe TRBD1 (6 bases). The CDR3 length is 16 residues. Germline loops: CDR1 LGHNA, CDR2 YSLEER. V lost 4 bases and J lost 5, with 18 bases in between. CDR3 coding DNA: TGCGCCAGCAGCCGAGCCCCCCAGACAGGAAACAATGAGCAGTTCTTC. Amino acids: CASSRAPQTGNNEQFF.

The chain links TRBV7-2 to TRBJ2-3; weak D call: TRBD1 (6 bases). The V gene's germline CDR1 is SGHTA and CDR2 FQGNSA. The CDR3 sequence is 15 residues long. V was trimmed by 5 bases and J by 8 bases, leaving 20 bases between them. DNA of the CDR3: TGTGCCAGCAGCCGAGGGGGTGGGGGCCAGGTTACGCAGTATTTT. Protein: CASSRGGGGQVTQYF.

The rearrangement joins TRBV7-9 to TRBJ2-3; TRBD2 is a possible D gene (6 bases). This CDR3 comprises 17 residues. CDR1 is SEHNR and CDR2 is FQNEAQ in the germline V gene (reference sequence). V lost 1 base, J lost 1 base, and 15 bases lay in between. CDR3 loop: CASSLDLSGLGTDTQYF. The CDR3 nucleotides read TGTGCCAGCAGCTTAGATTTAAGCGGGCTCGGCACAGATACGCAGTATTTT.

This clonotype showed up just a few times. The V call is TRBV12-3 or TRBV12-4, the J call TRBJ2-1, with 8 positions matching TRBD2. J was trimmed by 3 bases and V by 5 bases; bases with no gene match: 6. The CDR3 loop spans 15 amino acids. The CDR3: CASSGSAGGYNEQFF. The CDR3, as DNA: TGTGCCAGCAGTGGGTCGGCGGGGGGCTACAATGAGCAGTTCTTC.

The chain joins TRBV5-1 to TRBJ2-5; D uncertain. Germline V CDR1 and CDR2: SGHRS, YFSETQ. The CDR3 covers 14 residues. V gave up 3 bases and J gave up 1 base, with 10 bases separating them. The CDR3 is CASSSRALQETQYF. The CDR3 DNA follows: TGCGCCAGCAGCTCCCGGGCACTCCAAGAGACCCAGTACTTC.

V gene TRBV7-2 combines with J gene TRBJ1-6, with D uncertain. The V and J ends lost 8 bases and 10 bases respectively, with 12 bases between them. Germline CDR1 and CDR2: SGHTA and FQGNSA. CDR3 length equals 12 residues. CDR3 sequence (DNA): TGTGCCAGCCTGCGGTTGGGGTCACCCCTCCACTTT. Translating gives CASLRLGSPLHF.

This clonotype was detected many times. The chain has TRBV29-1 and TRBJ2-7, with D possibly TRBD1 on 6 matching bases. This CDR3 is built from 13 residues. V dropped 8 bases and J dropped 3 bases, with 17 bases sitting between them. Germline V gene sequence: CDR1 SQVTM, CDR2 ANQGSEA. CDR3 DNA sequence: TGCAGCACCCCCGGGACAAGACACTACGAGCAGTACGTC. This gives the protein CSTPGTRHYEQYV.

This clonotype was seen at least ten times. This chain connects TRBV7-9 to TRBJ1-1, with D perhaps TRBD1 (5 bases). CDR1 is SEHNR and CDR2 is FQNEAQ in the germline V gene (reference sequence). This CDR3 has 14 residues. Trimming took 2 bases from V and 0 from J, leaving 7 bases between them. The CDR3 nucleotides read TGTGCCAGCAGCTTATGGGGGATGAACACTGAAGCTTTCTTT. Residues: CASSLWGMNTEAFF.

This clonotype was seen a single time. The V gene is TRBV20-1, the J gene TRBJ1-2; TRBD1 might be the D (5 bases). This CDR3 comprises 13 residues. CDR1 is DFQATT, CDR2 SNEGSKA, per germline (reference sequence). V lost 0 bases, J lost 7 bases, and 12 bases lay in between. This chain's CDR3 is CSARDLFGGGYTF. CDR3 coding DNA: TGCAGTGCTAGAGATCTTTTTGGGGGTGGCTACACCTTC.

In regard to this clonotype: This may be a read error, as it is one base from a much larger clone. The chain couples TRBV5-1 to TRBJ1-1, with no clear D. This CDR3 contains 14 residues. Germline CDR1 reads SGHRS; CDR2 reads YFSETQ. CDR3 in amino acids: CAISLGGRNTEAFF. Written as DNA, the CDR3 is TGCGCCATCAGCTTGGGAGGGAGGAACACTGAAGCTTTCTTT.

Only a few counts were recorded for this clonotype. The chain joins TRBV6-1 to TRBJ2-7, with D unresolved. There are 14 residues in the CDR3. Between the trimmed V and J ends, which lost 0 bases and 1 base, there was a span of 7 bases. The germline CDR1 and CDR2 sequences are MNHNS and SASEGT. CDR3 region: CASSEAGGSYEQYV. The CDR3 DNA follows: TGTGCCAGCAGTGAAGCGGGCGGATCCTACGAGCAGTACGTC.

The chain joins TRBV6-6 to TRBJ2-1; 12 positions agree with TRBD2. The V gene end was trimmed by 5 bases and the J gene end by 8 bases; junction bases not matched to a gene: 7. Germline V gene sequence: CDR1 MNHNY, CDR2 SVGAGI (reference sequence). This CDR3 is 15 amino acids long. The chain's CDR3 is CASSRPSGGAYEQFF. The CDR3, as DNA: TGTGCCAGCAGTCGTCCTAGCGGGGGGGCCTATGAGCAGTTCTTC.

Concerning this clonotype itself: The junction does not match germline at one end; this may be a read error. This chain links TRBV3-1 with TRBJ1-3; D not certain. Germline V gene lookup returns CDR1 LGHDT and CDR2 YNNKEL (reference sequence). The CDR3 extends over 15 amino acids. The CDR3 sequence is CASSQDSNSGKTIYF. The DNA for the CDR3 is TGTGCCAGCAGCCAAGACAGTAACTCTGGAAAAACCATATATTTT. Drawing the rest from reference TRBV3-1 and TRBJ1-3, the complete variable domain is DTAVSQTPKYLVTQMGNDKSIKCEQNLGHDTMYWYKQDSKKFLKIMFSYNNKELIINETVPNRFSPKSPDKAHLNLHINSLELGDSAVYFCASSQDSNSGKTIYFGEGSWLTVV.

A few counts support this clonotype. In DNA, the CDR3 is TGTGCCAGCAGGCTTTCCCGGGACAACACTGAAGCTTTCTTT. It yields the protein CASRLSRDNTEAFF. The chain combines TRBV6-6 with TRBJ1-1; D perhaps matches TRBD1 (5 bases). The CDR3 spans 14 residues. The germline CDR1 and CDR2 sequences are MNHNY and SVGAGI (reference sequence). Trimming removed 6 bases at V and 2 bases at J, with 13 bases between.